A single sample gave rise to the 7 T cell receptor beta chains below, sequenced in a study of T-cell reconstitution after alpha-beta-depleted transplantation in children. Preparation of the TCRbeta library was carried out with unique molecular identifiers. In TCRdb, the PCR reads were re-called with MiXCR into one record per CDR3 protein. The sample consists of approximately 7,000 distinct CDR3 sequences, approximately 5.6% of them appearing once. This material consisted of PBMCs, mostly from graft donor cells, taken 180 days after TCRalphabeta/CD19-depleted stem cell transplant. The receptors were sampled from a child less than two years old who had a stem cell transplant for acute myeloid leukemia, so the T cells may come from the graft donor.

This clonotype has a count of ten or more. The chain uses TRBV20-1 and TRBJ2-5; 9 bases align to TRBD1. This CDR3 spans 15 amino acids. Losses at the gene ends were 0 bases for V and 5 bases for J; bases not matched to a gene: 7. In germline, CDR1 is DFQATT, CDR2 SNEGSKA (reference sequence). The DNA of the CDR3 is TGCAGTGCTAGAGATCGGGACAGGGTTTGGGAGACCCAGTACTTC. It translates to CSARDRDRVWETQYF.

This clonotype was observed at least ten times. The chain uses TRBV28 and TRBJ2-3; 8 positions agree with TRBD2. V lost 7 bases, J lost 11 bases, and 14 bases stayed unmatched. The CDR3 is made up of 14 amino acids. Germline values: CDR1 MDHEN, CDR2 SYDVKM. The CDR3 region is CASTPEASGRRQYF. The CDR3 region has the DNA TGTGCCAGCACCCCCGAGGCTAGCGGGCGTAGGCAGTATTTT. Looking up the rest from reference TRBV28 and TRBJ2-3 gives the full variable domain: DVKVTQSSRYLVKRTGEKVFLECVQDMDHENMFWYRQDPGLGLRLIYFSYDVKMKEKGDIPEGYSVSREKKERFSLILESASTNQTSMYLCASTPEASGRRQYFGPGTRLTVL.

This clonotype was detected ten times or more. The chain couples TRBV7-3 to TRBJ2-2, with D perhaps TRBD2 (5 bases). Trimming removed 4 bases from V and 5 bases from J, with 11 bases in between. Germline CDR1 SGHTA, CDR2 FQGTGA. There are 14 residues in the CDR3. CDR3 residues: CASSSGIETGELFF. The CDR3 DNA is TGTGCCAGCAGCTCCGGGATTGAGACCGGGGAGCTGTTTTTT.

This clonotype has at least ten counts. This chain uses TRBV14 with TRBJ2-7; TRBD2 agrees at 7 bases. This CDR3 spans 15 amino acids. The V and J ends lost 2 bases and 4 bases, in that order; junction bases with no gene match: 8. The germline CDR1 and CDR2 sequences are SGHDN and FVKESK. The CDR3 DNA reads TGTGCCAGCAGCCAAAGAGCGGGATCGAGGTACGAGCAGTACTTC. Residues: CASSQRAGSRYEQYF. Using reference TRBV14 and TRBJ2-7 for the parts outside the CDR3, the full variable domain is EAGVTQFPSHSVIEKGQTVTLRCDPISGHDNLYWYRRVMGKEIKFLLHFVKESKQDESGMPNNRFLAERTGGTYSTLKVQPAELEDSGVYFCASSQRAGSRYEQYFGPGTRLTVT.

This clonotype was detected many times. This sequence joins TRBV5-1 and TRBJ1-6; D gene unclear. With 2 bases removed from V and 6 bases from J, the gap between germline ends came to 6 bases. The CDR3 contains 13 residues. The germline CDR1 and CDR2 sequences are SGHRS and YFSETQ. The CDR3: CASSLGLNSPLHF. Here the CDR3 DNA reads TGCGCCAGCAGCTTAGGGCTTAATTCACCCCTCCACTTT.

This clonotype was recorded many times. The chain carries TRBV21-1 and TRBJ2-1. TRBV21-1 is termed a pseudogene. The CDR3 length is 11 residues. The CDR3 protein is CASSKVREQFF. The DNA of the CDR3 is TGTGCCAGCAGCAAAGTCCGTGAGCAGTTCTTC.

This clonotype appeared many times. For the CDR3, the DNA is TGCAGTGCTAGAGATCAGGGTAGACTATGGTACGAGCAGTACTTC. Translating gives CSARDQGRLWYEQYF. The J gene is TRBJ2-7, the V gene TRBV20-1; D is tentatively TRBD1 or TRBD2 (5 bases each). CDR1 and CDR2 from the germline V gene are DFQATT and SNEGSKA (reference sequence). This CDR3 has 15 amino acids. The ends were cut back, 0 bases at V and 4 bases at J, with 16 bases in the middle.